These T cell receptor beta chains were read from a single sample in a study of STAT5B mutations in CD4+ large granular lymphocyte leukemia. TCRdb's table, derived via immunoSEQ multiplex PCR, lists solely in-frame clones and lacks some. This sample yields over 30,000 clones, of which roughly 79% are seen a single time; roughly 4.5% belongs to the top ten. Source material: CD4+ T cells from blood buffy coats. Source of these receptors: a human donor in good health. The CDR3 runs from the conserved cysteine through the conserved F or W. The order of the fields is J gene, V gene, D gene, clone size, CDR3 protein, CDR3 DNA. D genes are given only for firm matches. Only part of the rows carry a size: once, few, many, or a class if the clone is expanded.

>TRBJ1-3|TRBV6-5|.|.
CASSYGVGSGNTIYF
TGTGCCAGCAGTTACGGAGTGGGTTCTGGAAACACCATATATTTT
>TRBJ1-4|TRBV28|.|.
CASWQANEKLFF
TGTGCCAGTTGGCAGGCTAATGAAAAACTGTTTTTT
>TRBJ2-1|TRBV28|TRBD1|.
CASRTGTGTNEQFF
TGTGCCAGCAGAACCGGGACAGGGACTAATGAGCAGTTCTTC
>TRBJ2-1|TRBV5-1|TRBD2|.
CASRSGTSGRFGVF
TGCGCCAGCAGGTCCGGGACTAGCGGGAGATTTGGGGTCTTC
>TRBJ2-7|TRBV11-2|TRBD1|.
CASSKAPGQGSYEQYF
TGTGCCAGCAGCAAAGCTCCGGGACAGGGTAGCTACGAGCAGTACTTC
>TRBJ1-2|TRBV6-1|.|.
CASSDISGRNDYGYTF
TGTGCCAGCAGTGATATTTCGGGCAGGAACGACTATGGCTACACCTTC
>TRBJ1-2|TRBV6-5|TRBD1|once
CASSYTGGDGYTF
TGTGCCAGTAGTTACACAGGGGGAGATGGCTACACCTTC
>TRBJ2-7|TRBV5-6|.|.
CASSRFMADEQYF
TGTGCCAGCAGCCGGTTTATGGCCGACGAGCAGTACTTC
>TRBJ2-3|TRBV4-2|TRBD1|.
CASSQGQTGATDTQYF
TGTGCCAGCAGCCAAGGACAGACAGGGGCCACAGATACGCAGTATTTT
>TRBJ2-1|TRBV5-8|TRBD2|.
CASSHRLGPAGTYNEQFF
TGTGCCAGCAGCCACCGTTTGGGTCCAGCGGGAACCTACAATGAGCAGTTCTTC
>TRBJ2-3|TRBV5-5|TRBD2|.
CASSPGGTSGRADTQYF
TGTGCCAGCAGCCCAGGGGGGACTAGCGGGAGGGCCGATACGCAGTATTTT
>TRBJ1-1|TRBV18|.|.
CASSHPGRTNTEAFF
TGTGCCAGCTCACACCCCGGACGGACGAACACTGAAGCTTTCTTT
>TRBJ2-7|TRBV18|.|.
CASSPILQGPHEQYF
TGTGCCAGCTCACCAATTTTACAGGGACCCCACGAGCAGTACTTC
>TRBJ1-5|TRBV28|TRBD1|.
CASSPKGQGPYQPQHF
TGTGCCAGCAGTCCAAAGGGACAGGGACCTTATCAGCCCCAGCATTTT
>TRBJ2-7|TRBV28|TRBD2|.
CASSPPPAAGGAYEQYF
TGTGCCAGCAGTCCACCCCCGGCAGCGGGAGGAGCCTACGAGCAGTACTTC
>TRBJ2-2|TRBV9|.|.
CASSEQGSVSGELFF
TGTGCCAGCAGCGAGCAGGGGTCGGTATCCGGGGAGCTGTTTTTT
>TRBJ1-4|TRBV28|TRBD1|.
CASSRMGQGGEKLFF
TGTGCCAGCAGCCGAATGGGACAGGGTGGGGAAAAACTGTTTTTT
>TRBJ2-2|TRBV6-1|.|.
CASSEPGANTGELFF
TGTGCCAGCAGTGAACCGGGGGCGAACACCGGGGAGCTGTTTTTT
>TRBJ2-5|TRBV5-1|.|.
CASSLDSQETQYF
TGCGCCAGCAGCCTCGACAGCCAAGAGACCCAGTACTTC
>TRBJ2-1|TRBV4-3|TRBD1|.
CASSQSWDRVSDEQFF
TGCGCCAGCAGCCAATCCTGGGACAGGGTATCCGATGAGCAGTTCTTC
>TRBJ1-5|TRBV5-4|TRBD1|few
CATTLQGANQPQHF
TGTGCCACGACACTACAGGGGGCGAATCAGCCCCAGCATTTT
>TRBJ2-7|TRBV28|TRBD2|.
CASTPLDTSGGLRYF
TGTGCCAGCACGCCCCTGGACACTAGCGGGGGGCTACGGTACTTC
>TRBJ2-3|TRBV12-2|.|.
CASRFRTSSGGEDTQYF
TGTGCAAGTCGCTTCCGGACTAGTAGTGGGGGCGAAGATACGCAGTATTTT
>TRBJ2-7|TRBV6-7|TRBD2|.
CASRFRTSGPRGAYEQYF
TGTGCCAGCAGATTCCGGACTAGCGGTCCTAGAGGGGCCTACGAGCAGTACTTC
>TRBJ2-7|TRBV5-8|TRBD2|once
CASSKPGTRSEQYF
TGTGCCAGCAGCAAACCCGGGACTAGGAGCGAGCAGTACTTC
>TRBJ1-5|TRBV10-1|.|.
CASSLGGSNQPQHF
TGCGCCAGCAGCCTGGGGGGCAGCAATCAGCCCCAGCATTTT
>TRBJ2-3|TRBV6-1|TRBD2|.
CASSELAGGQSDTQYF
TGTGCCAGCAGTGAACTAGCGGGAGGGCAATCAGATACGCAGTATTTT
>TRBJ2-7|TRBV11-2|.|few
CASSLAVRSYEQYF
TGTGCCAGCAGCTTAGCTGTCCGCTCCTACGAGCAGTACTTC
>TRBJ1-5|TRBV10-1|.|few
CASSASRTGQPQHF
TGCGCCAGCAGTGCCTCGAGGACTGGGCAGCCCCAGCATTTT
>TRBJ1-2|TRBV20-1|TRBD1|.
CSADRPYGYTF
TGCAGTGCGGACAGGCCGTATGGCTACACCTTC
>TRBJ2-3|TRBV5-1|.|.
CASSLGALAPDTQYF
TGCGCCAGCAGCTTGGGGGCCCTAGCGCCCGATACGCAGTATTTT
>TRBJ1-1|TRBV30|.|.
CAWSVQDWGTEAFF
TGTGCCTGGAGTGTACAGGACTGGGGCACTGAAGCTTTCTTT
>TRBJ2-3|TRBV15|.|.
CATTQGAGGPTDTQYF
TGTGCCACCACCCAGGGGGCGGGAGGGCCGACAGATACGCAGTATTTT
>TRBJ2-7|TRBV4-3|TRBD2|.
CASSQDRGEQGSYEQYF
TGCGCCAGCAGCCAAGATCGGGGGGAGCAGGGCTCCTACGAGCAGTACTTC
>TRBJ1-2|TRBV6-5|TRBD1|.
CATKGQTDGGYTF
TGTGCCACCAAGGGACAGACTGACGGCGGCTACACCTTC
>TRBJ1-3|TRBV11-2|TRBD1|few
CASSLEEARDRARNTIYF
TGTGCCAGCAGCTTAGAGGAGGCGCGGGACAGGGCGAGAAACACCATATATTTT
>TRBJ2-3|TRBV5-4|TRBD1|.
CASSEDRDPDTQYF
TGTGCCAGCTCGGAGGACAGGGACCCAGATACGCAGTATTTT
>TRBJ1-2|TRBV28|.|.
CASSLLAGQWSGYTF
TGTGCCAGCAGTTTATTGGCCGGGCAATGGAGTGGCTACACCTTC
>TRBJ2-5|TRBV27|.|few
CASSPRSMETQYF
TGTGCCAGCAGTCCCCGGAGTATGGAGACCCAGTACTTC
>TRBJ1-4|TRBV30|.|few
CAWDDVDSTEKLFF
TGTGCCTGGGATGATGTGGACAGCACTGAAAAACTGTTTTTT